A selection of T cell receptor beta chains follows, all from one sample in a study of blood T cell repertoires in COVID-19. Sequencing was performed with immunoSEQ multiplex PCR; in TCRdb, only in-frame clones are kept and a portion is missing. The table records nearly 55,000 clones, over 70% of them present only once. Sequencing used peripheral blood. The source is a human donor with active or convalescent COVID-19. The donor label of this sample is uncertain. Both conserved end residues are part of each CDR3. The D gene is left open where the match is weak. Clone size is not always given. Where it is, it says once, few, many or a class for expanded clones.

d_call	v_call	j_call	clone_size	cdr3_aa	cdr3_nt
.	TRBV6-1	TRBJ2-2	.	CASSDKSRTGNTGELFF	TGTGCCAGCAGTGACAAGTCGAGAACAGGGAACACCGGGGAGCTGTTTTTT
.	TRBV3-1/TRBV3-2	TRBJ2-1	few	CASSQGDSTFYNEQFF	TGTGCCAGCAGCCAAGGTGACTCAACCTTCTACAATGAGCAGTTCTTC
TRBD1	TRBV18	TRBJ1-2	.	CASSPDRVPYTF	TGTGCCAGCTCACCGGACAGGGTCCCTTACACCTTC
TRBD1	TRBV25-1	TRBJ2-5	.	CASSPFAQGAETQYF	TGTGCCAGCAGTCCGTTTGCACAGGGGGCGGAGACCCAGTACTTC
.	TRBV12-3/TRBV12-4	TRBJ1-6	.	CASSLVGDSPLHF	TGTGCCAGCAGTTTGGTCGGGGATTCACCCCTCCACTTT
.	TRBV6-1	TRBJ2-1	.	CASSEAGVGEQFF	TGTGCCAGCAGTGAAGCGGGAGTTGGTGAGCAGTTCTTC
TRBD1	TRBV24-1	TRBJ2-1	.	CATDKGAISTGEQFF	TGTGCCACCGATAAGGGGGCGATTAGTACGGGTGAGCAGTTCTTC
.	TRBV4-3	TRBJ1-1	.	CASSQGGPGREAFF	TGCGCCAGCAGCCAAGGAGGGCCGGGCCGTGAAGCTTTCTTT
TRBD1	TRBV19	TRBJ1-2	.	CASTQTGDGYTF	TGTGCCAGTACCCAGACAGGGGACGGCTACACCTTC
.	TRBV4-1	TRBJ1-3	.	CASSQVSGGRSGNTIYF	TGCGCCAGCAGCCAAGTCTCCGGGGGGAGGTCTGGAAACACCATATATTTT
.	TRBV9	TRBJ2-1	.	CASSVGAGTFYNEQFF	TGTGCCAGCAGCGTAGGGGCCGGGACTTTCTACAATGAGCAGTTCTTC
TRBD2	TRBV5-1	TRBJ2-2	.	CASSLALAARTGELFF	TGCGCCAGCAGCTTGGCCCTAGCGGCCCGCACCGGGGAGCTGTTTTTT
.	TRBV19	TRBJ1-3	few	CASRAGYGNTIYF	TGTGCCAGTAGGGCAGGCTATGGAAACACCATATATTTT
TRBD1	TRBV27	TRBJ2-1	.	CASSFDRDYNEQFF	TGTGCCAGCAGTTTCGACAGGGACTACAATGAGCAGTTCTTC
TRBD1	TRBV5-4	TRBJ2-5	.	CASSPSTGGGETQYF	TGTGCCAGCAGCCCCTCGACAGGGGGTGGAGAGACCCAGTACTTC
TRBD1	TRBV9	TRBJ1-1	.	CASSFGTGDTEAFF	TGTGCCAGCAGCTTCGGGACAGGGGACACTGAAGCTTTCTTT
TRBD1	TRBV7-9	TRBJ1-5	once	CASSLAGTGGNQPQHF	TGTGCCAGCAGCTTAGCTGGGACAGGCGGTAATCAGCCCCAGCATTTT
TRBD2	TRBV18	TRBJ2-6	few	CASSPRLAGPDSANVLTF	TGTGCCAGCTCACCACGACTAGCGGGTCCGGATTCGGCCAACGTCCTGACTTTC
TRBD2	TRBV3-1/TRBV3-2	TRBJ2-7	few	CASSPGTNNNEQYF	TGTGCCAGCAGCCCCGGGACTAATAATAACGAGCAGTACTTC
.	TRBV6-5	TRBJ1-2	.	CASSYSGPQPRYGYTF	TGTGCCAGCAGTTACTCCGGTCCGCAACCGAGATATGGCTACACCTTC
.	TRBV2	TRBJ1-4	.	CASKSGTDNEKLFF	TGTGCCAGCAAATCAGGCACCGATAATGAAAAACTGTTTTTT
.	TRBV3-1/TRBV3-2	TRBJ2-7	.	CASSHLGQLHSSYEQYF	TGTGCCAGCAGCCACCTAGGACAGTTACACAGCTCCTACGAGCAGTACTTC
TRBD2	TRBV6-5	TRBJ2-7	.	CAYGGSYEQYF	TGTGCCTACGGGGGGTCCTACGAGCAGTACTTC
.	TRBV10-2	TRBJ1-4	.	CASSESPSPSEKLFF	TGCGCCAGCAGTGAGTCTCCCTCCCCTTCTGAAAAACTGTTTTTT
TRBD2	TRBV11-3	TRBJ2-4	.	CASSVGREMKNIQYF	TGTGCCAGCAGCGTGGGGAGGGAGATGAAAAACATTCAGTACTTC
.	TRBV24-1	TRBJ1-5	.	CATSDLQGKVGNQPQHF	TGTGCCACCAGTGATTTGCAGGGTAAAGTTGGCAATCAGCCCCAGCATTTT
TRBD1	TRBV7-4	TRBJ1-5	.	CASSSPTGDNQPQHF	TGTGCCAGCAGCTCCCCCACAGGGGACAATCAGCCCCAGCATTTT
TRBD2	TRBV10-3	TRBJ2-5	few	CAISPGLAGGETQYF	TGTGCCATCAGTCCTGGACTAGCGGGAGGTGAGACCCAGTACTTC
TRBD1	TRBV7-3	TRBJ2-7	few	CASRTGEHEQYF	TGTGCTTCGCGGACAGGGGAACACGAGCAGTACTTC
.	TRBV29-1	TRBJ1-3	once	CSAINTGRRSGNTIYF	TGCAGCGCGATCAATACGGGGAGACGCTCTGGAAACACCATATATTTT
TRBD1	TRBV9	TRBJ2-1	.	CASSPAGGAYNEQFF	TGTGCCAGCAGCCCCGCAGGGGGCGCCTACAATGAGCAGTTCTTC
.	TRBV5-4	TRBJ2-1	few	CASSLAVEQFF	TGTGCCAGCAGCTTGGCCGTTGAGCAGTTCTTC
.	TRBV6-5	TRBJ2-7	.	CASSSQGPYEQYF	TGTGCCAGCAGTTCCCAGGGTCCCTACGAGCAGTACTTC
TRBD1	TRBV9	TRBJ2-2	.	CASSSGQGRGTGELFF	TGTGCCAGCAGCTCCGGACAGGGAAGGGGTACCGGGGAGCTGTTTTTT
.	TRBV3-1/TRBV3-2	TRBJ2-1	.	CASTLTSSYNEQFF	TGTGCCAGCACCCTTACCAGCTCCTACAATGAGCAGTTCTTC
TRBD2	TRBV5-1	TRBJ2-3	.	CASSLDSTSGSGTQYF	TGCGCCAGCAGCTTGGATTCGACTAGCGGGAGTGGTACGCAGTATTTT
TRBD1	TRBV4-1	TRBJ1-4	.	CASSHIPGQGAGGNEKLFF	TGCGCCAGCAGCCACATTCCCGGACAGGGGGCTGGGGGAAATGAAAAACTGTTTTTT
TRBD1	TRBV19	TRBJ2-7	.	CASSAPGQGSSYEQYF	TGTGCCAGTAGTGCCCCGGGACAGGGAAGCTCCTACGAGCAGTACTTC
TRBD2	TRBV3-1/TRBV3-2	TRBJ2-2	.	CASSPLAGGGELFF	TGTGCCAGCAGCCCTCTAGCGGGGGGCGGGGAGCTGTTTTTT
TRBD2	TRBV5-4	TRBJ2-1	.	CASSLESGRYNEQFF	TGTGCCAGCAGCTTGGAGAGCGGGAGGTACAATGAGCAGTTCTTC
TRBD2	TRBV19	TRBJ2-3	.	CASSILLAGRTDTQYF	TGTGCCAGTAGTATTTTACTAGCGGGAAGGACAGATACGCAGTATTTT
.	TRBV19	TRBJ2-6	.	CASSIYWGTGANVLTF	TGTGCCAGTAGTATTTATTGGGGCACTGGGGCCAACGTCCTGACTTTC
TRBD1	TRBV14	TRBJ2-7	.	CASSRWTGGYEQYF	TGTGCCAGCAGCCGGTGGACAGGGGGCTACGAGCAGTACTTC
.	TRBV7-8	TRBJ1-4	.	CASSPAWADNEKLFF	TGTGCCAGCAGCCCCGCCTGGGCCGATAATGAAAAACTGTTTTTT
.	TRBV18	TRBJ2-3	.	CASSRDSAPDTQYF	TGTGCCAGCTCAAGGGACTCCGCCCCAGATACGCAGTATTTT
.	TRBV5-1	TRBJ1-2	.	CASSVDRGNYGYTF	TGCGCCAGCAGCGTGGACAGAGGGAACTATGGCTACACCTTC
TRBD2	TRBV3-1/TRBV3-2	TRBJ2-7	.	CASSQGATSSGEQYF	TGTGCCAGCAGCCAAGGAGCGACTAGCAGTGGCGAGCAGTACTTC
.	TRBV7-2	TRBJ2-7	.	CASSPQRYYEQYF	TGTGCCAGCAGCCCTCAGCGCTACTACGAGCAGTACTTC
.	TRBV6-5	TRBJ1-1	.	CASSYNGGMNTEAFF	TGTGCCAGCAGTTACAATGGGGGGATGAACACTGAAGCTTTCTTT
.	TRBV5-6	TRBJ1-4	.	CASSLLLSGPTNEKLFF	TGTGCCAGCAGCTTACTACTGAGCGGCCCAACTAATGAAAAACTGTTTTTT
.	TRBV3-1/TRBV3-2	TRBJ1-2	once	CASSRNRGYGYTF	TGTGCCAGCAGCCGGAATAGGGGCTATGGCTACACCTTC
TRBD1	TRBV19	TRBJ2-7	.	CASSSSGGRYEQYF	TGTGCCAGTAGTTCCTCAGGGGGCCGCTACGAGCAGTACTTC
TRBD1	TRBV24-1	TRBJ1-5	.	CATSRDSYNQPQHF	TGTGCCACCAGCCGGGACAGTTACAATCAGCCCCAGCATTTT
TRBD1	TRBV4-3	TRBJ2-3	.	CASSVGQGRYTDTQYF	TGCGCCAGCAGCGTGGGACAGGGGAGGTACACAGATACGCAGTATTTT
TRBD2	TRBV28	TRBJ2-1	few	CASITPGTSGFYNEQFF	TGTGCCAGCATCACTCCCGGGACTAGCGGTTTCTACAATGAGCAGTTCTTC
.	TRBV5-1	TRBJ1-3	.	CASQGGADGNTIYF	TGCGCCAGCCAAGGGGGGGCGGATGGAAACACCATATATTTT
.	TRBV28	TRBJ2-7	.	CASSTDSSYEQYF	TGTGCCAGCAGTACAGATAGCTCCTACGAGCAGTACTTC